Listed below are T cell receptor beta chains from one sample, sequenced in a study of T cell responses to AZD1222 COVID-19 vaccine. Here immunoSEQ multiplex PCR was the method, and the copy in TCRdb shows in-frame clones only, minus some. The data show about 190,000 clones, with roughly 93% seen just once and nearly 1% held by the top ten. The starting material was peripheral blood, obtained on day 0 of AZD1222 vaccination. The receptors were gathered from an adult in good health. Each CDR3 is given with its conserved first and last residue. The D gene is left open where the match is weak. Part of the rows lack a size; the others show once, few, many or a class for expanded clones.

d_call clone_size j_call v_call cdr3_aa cdr3_nt
- - TRBJ2-6 TRBV16 CASSQFSTSGANVLTF TGTGCCAGCAGCCAATTTTCTACCTCTGGGGCCAACGTCCTGACTTTC
- - TRBJ1-1 TRBV7-2 CASSFTSLNTEAFF TGTGCCAGCAGCTTTACCAGCCTGAACACTGAAGCTTTCTTT
- few TRBJ1-1 TRBV4-2 CASSPSLNTEAFF TGTGCCAGCAGCCCTTCCTTGAACACTGAAGCTTTCTTT
- few TRBJ2-3 TRBV9 CASSVGLLGTDTQYF TGTGCCAGCAGCGTAGGCCTACTAGGCACAGATACGCAGTATTTT
- - TRBJ1-3 TRBV6-6 CASTLRLGGLGNTIYF TGTGCCAGCACCTTGCGTCTAGGGGGGCTCGGAAACACCATATATTTT
TRBD1 - TRBJ1-2 TRBV27 CASSLAGTGLYGYTF TGTGCCAGCAGTTTAGCCGGGACAGGGCTCTATGGCTACACCTTC
- - TRBJ1-2 TRBV19 CASSMDTNYGYTF TGTGCCAGTAGTATGGACACTAACTATGGCTACACCTTC
TRBD1 - TRBJ1-2 TRBV28 CASSPRGRDYGYTF TGTGCCAGCAGTCCCAGGGGGCGCGACTATGGCTACACCTTC
- - TRBJ2-4 TRBV13 CASSSLSLAKNIQYF TGTGCCAGCAGCTCCCTTAGTCTAGCCAAAAACATTCAGTACTTC
TRBD1 - TRBJ1-1 TRBV19 CASSIYRGLNTEAFF TGTGCCAGTAGTATTTACAGGGGGTTGAACACTGAAGCTTTCTTT
TRBD1 few TRBJ2-1 TRBV6-5 CASSRQGREQFF TGTGCCAGCAGTAGACAGGGTCGGGAGCAGTTCTTC
TRBD2 - TRBJ2-3 TRBV5-1 CASSMASGLDTQYF TGCGCCAGCAGTATGGCTAGCGGCCTAGATACGCAGTATTTT
- few TRBJ1-1 TRBV4-3 CASSQEPGTEAFF TGCGCCAGCAGCCAAGAGCCGGGCACTGAAGCTTTCTTT
- - TRBJ2-1 TRBV6-5 CASSYNGGEQFF TGTGCCAGCAGTTACAATGGGGGTGAGCAGTTCTTC
TRBD2 - TRBJ2-3 TRBV7-9 CASSQGLATDTQYF TGTGCCAGCAGCCAGGGACTAGCGACAGATACGCAGTATTTT
TRBD2 - TRBJ2-1 TRBV6-1 CASSEWTSGGYEQFF TGTGCCAGCAGTGAATGGACTAGCGGGGGCTATGAGCAGTTCTTC
TRBD1 - TRBJ1-2 TRBV5-5 CASSFLPLLGQGPSGYGYTF TGTGCCAGCAGCTTCCTGCCTTTACTTGGACAGGGGCCTTCTGGCTATGGCTACACCTTC
- - TRBJ2-5 TRBV20-1 CSAEYQETQYF TGCAGTGCTGAGTACCAAGAGACCCAGTACTTC
- - TRBJ1-2 TRBV9 CASSVAGYYGYTF TGTGCCAGCAGCGTAGCAGGTTATTATGGCTACACCTTC
TRBD1 - TRBJ1-6 TRBV6-6 CASKPLSGGEFSPLHF TGTGCCAGCAAACCGCTTTCAGGGGGCGAATTTTCACCCCTCCACTTT
- - TRBJ2-7 TRBV6-2/TRBV6-3 CASSYSGGLPDRTYEQYF TGTGCCAGCAGTTACTCAGGAGGTCTCCCCGACAGAACCTACGAGCAGTACTTC
- - TRBJ2-7 TRBV12-3/TRBV12-4 CASSLSGSYEQYF TGTGCCAGCAGTTTGTCCGGATCCTACGAGCAGTACTTC
TRBD1 - TRBJ2-1 TRBV28 CASSLRTGGDEQFF TGTGCCAGCAGTCTACGGACAGGGGGCGATGAGCAGTTCTTC
- - TRBJ1-4 TRBV28 CASSLLLGTTNEKLFF TGTGCCAGCAGTTTATTGCTGGGGACTACTAATGAAAAACTGTTTTTT
- - TRBJ2-5 TRBV6-5 CASRWQAPSQGGQYF TGTGCCAGCAGGTGGCAGGCCCCTTCCCAAGGTGGCCAGTACTTC
- - TRBJ1-5 TRBV6-2/TRBV6-3 CASSRAMGDQPQHF TGTGCCAGCAGCCGCGCCATGGGGGATCAGCCCCAGCATTTT
- - TRBJ2-2 TRBV9 CATSKRAGGRTGELFF TGTGCCACTTCGAAGCGGGCAGGGGGTCGCACCGGGGAGCTGTTTTTT
- - TRBJ2-7 TRBV6-5 CASSTGYGYEQYF TGTGCCAGCAGTACAGGGTACGGCTACGAGCAGTACTTC
- - TRBJ1-1 TRBV28 CASSLYTVNTEAFF TGTGCCAGCAGTTTATACACAGTGAACACTGAAGCTTTCTTT
- - TRBJ2-7 TRBV11-3 CASRKGRGEQYF TGTGCCAGCAGGAAGGGGAGAGGGGAGCAGTACTTC
- - TRBJ2-3 TRBV9 CASSVDVGALTDTQYF TGTGCCAGCAGCGTAGATGTAGGAGCATTGACAGATACGCAGTATTTT
- few TRBJ1-6 TRBV28 CASTRQGYSPLHF TGTGCCAGCACGAGGCAGGGCTATTCACCCCTCCACTTT
- - TRBJ1-3 TRBV2 CASSELRGAGNTIYF TGTGCCAGCAGTGAACTGAGGGGGGCTGGAAACACCATATATTTT
- - TRBJ1-5 TRBV12-3/TRBV12-4 CASSLVGQPQHF TGTGCCAGCAGTTTAGTGGGTCAGCCCCAGCATTTT
- - TRBJ1-5 TRBV11-2 CASSLDRGPQHF TGTGCCAGCAGCTTAGATAGGGGGCCCCAGCATTTT
- few TRBJ2-3 TRBV27 CASSLTRPPVVADTQYF TGTGCCAGCAGCCTTACTCGGCCTCCGGTTGTCGCAGATACGCAGTATTTT
- - TRBJ2-5 TRBV28 CASSRTASQETQYF TGTGCCAGCAGTAGGACAGCATCACAAGAGACCCAGTACTTC
- - TRBJ2-7 TRBV6-5 CASLQGVLADEQYF TGTGCCAGCCTACAGGGTGTCCTCGCGGACGAGCAGTACTTC
TRBD1 - TRBJ2-7 TRBV9 CASSPTGGREYEQYF TGTGCCAGCAGCCCTACAGGGGGACGCGAGTACGAGCAGTACTTC
- - TRBJ2-7 TRBV27 CASNPGQTWGEQYF TGTGCCAGCAATCCAGGACAGACTTGGGGGGAGCAGTACTTC
- - TRBJ1-5 TRBV10-3 CAPAGRPGRESNQPQHF TGTGCCCCAGCGGGGCGACCGGGCAGGGAAAGCAATCAGCCCCAGCATTTT
- - TRBJ1-3 TRBV5-1 CASRIGRSGNTIYF TGCGCCAGCAGGATCGGGCGCTCTGGAAACACCATATATTTT
- - TRBJ2-7 TRBV25-1 CASSGRLGYEQYF TGTGCCAGCAGTGGCAGGTTAGGGTACGAGCAGTACTTC
- once TRBJ2-1 TRBV11-1 CASSLEVFGRRNEQFF TGTGCCAGCAGCTTAGAAGTTTTCGGTCGGCGGAATGAGCAGTTCTTC
- - TRBJ2-1 TRBV2 CASSGRTANEQFF TGTGCCAGCAGTGGTAGGACAGCCAATGAGCAGTTCTTC
TRBD2 - TRBJ2-1 TRBV5-1 CASSLVSSGGTSTSYNEQFF TGCGCCAGCAGCTTGGTGTCTAGCGGGGGGACTTCGACGTCCTACAATGAGCAGTTCTTC
- - TRBJ2-7 TRBV12-3/TRBV12-4 CASSLAGTHEQYF TGTGCCAGCAGTTTAGCAGGGACCCACGAGCAGTACTTC
- - TRBJ1-6 TRBV4-1 CASGDGSYNSPLHF TGCGCCAGCGGCGACGGCTCCTATAATTCACCCCTCCACTTT
- - TRBJ2-1 TRBV6-5 CASSPRPKQFF TGTGCCAGCAGCCCCCGTCCTAAGCAGTTCTTC
- - TRBJ1-4 TRBV5-5 CASSSTGSRGYEKLFF TGTGCCAGCAGCTCGACAGGCTCCCGAGGGTATGAAAAACTGTTTTTT
- - TRBJ2-1 TRBV19 CASSIAGVGNEQFF TGTGCCAGTAGTATTGCAGGGGTGGGCAATGAGCAGTTCTTC
TRBD2 - TRBJ2-3 TRBV15 CATSRGGSGRETDTQYF TGTGCCACCAGCAGAGGAGGGAGCGGGAGGGAGACAGATACGCAGTATTTT
- - TRBJ1-1 TRBV6-5 CASTKGGLGTEAFF TGTGCCAGCACCAAAGGGGGATTAGGCACTGAAGCTTTCTTT
- - TRBJ2-2 TRBV6-5 CATKRAPSNTGELFF TGTGCCACTAAGAGGGCCCCGAGCAACACCGGGGAGCTGTTTTTT
TRBD1 - TRBJ1-4 TRBV28 CASSLHRQGTNEKLFF TGTGCCAGCAGTTTACATAGACAGGGAACTAATGAAAAACTGTTTTTT
- - TRBJ2-3 TRBV7-9 CASSLASTDTQYF TGTGCCAGCAGCTTAGCCAGCACAGATACGCAGTATTTT